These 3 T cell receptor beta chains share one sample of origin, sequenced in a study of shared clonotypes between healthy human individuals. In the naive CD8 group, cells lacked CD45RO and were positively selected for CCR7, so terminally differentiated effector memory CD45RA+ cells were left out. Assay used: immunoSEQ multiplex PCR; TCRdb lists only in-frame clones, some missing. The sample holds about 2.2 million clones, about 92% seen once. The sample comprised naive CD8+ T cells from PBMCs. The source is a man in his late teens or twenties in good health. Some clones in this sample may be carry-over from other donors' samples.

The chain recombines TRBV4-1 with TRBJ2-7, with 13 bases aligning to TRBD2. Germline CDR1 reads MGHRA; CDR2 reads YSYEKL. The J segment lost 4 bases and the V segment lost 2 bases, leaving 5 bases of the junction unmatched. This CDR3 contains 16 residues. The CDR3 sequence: CASSQNRLAGGYEQYF. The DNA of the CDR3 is TGCGCCAGCAGCCAAAACCGACTAGCGGGAGGTTACGAGCAGTACTTC.

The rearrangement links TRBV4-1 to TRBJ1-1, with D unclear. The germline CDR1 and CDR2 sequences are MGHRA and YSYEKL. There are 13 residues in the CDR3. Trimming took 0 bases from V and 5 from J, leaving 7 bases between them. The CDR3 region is CASSQDARTEAFF. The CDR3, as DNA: TGCGCCAGCAGCCAAGATGCGAGAACTGAAGCTTTCTTT.

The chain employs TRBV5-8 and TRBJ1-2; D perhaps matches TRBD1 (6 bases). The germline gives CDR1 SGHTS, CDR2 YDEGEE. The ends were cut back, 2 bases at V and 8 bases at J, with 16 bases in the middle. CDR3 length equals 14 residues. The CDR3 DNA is TGTGCCAGCAGCTTCGGAGTAGGGGGAGGAGGCTACACCTTC. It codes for CASSFGVGGGGYTF.